The TCR beta chain described here comes from a study of T-cell reconstitution after alpha-beta-depleted transplantation in children. Regarding the study as a whole: At day 60, the high TCRbeta diversity found in some patients originated from recipient T cells and thymic progenitors that had survived. Counts and diversity of T cells one year after transplant came mostly from newly produced T cells. Two months or so post-transplant, alpha-beta T cells reportedly derived from several hundred expanded graft clones.

The CDR3 runs 12 residues. The ends were cut back, 9 bases at V and 6 bases at J, with 14 bases in the middle. This clonotype was picked up many times. Its antigen remains unidentified. For TCRbeta, the library was prepared with unique molecular identifiers. Each CDR3 protein gets one entry after TCRdb re-called the PCR reads with MiXCR. Of approximately 230,000 distinct CDR3 sequences in the sample, under 30% were seen once. The origin of this receptor is a girl aged 2-9 years with Fanconi anemia, due to receive a stem cell transplant. The input for sequencing was PBMCs, taken before TCRalphabeta/CD19-depleted stem cell transplant. The chain couples TRBV12-3 or TRBV12-4 to TRBJ1-2; D is undetermined. CDR3 sequence: CASRIGVNGYTF. Written as DNA, the CDR3 is TGTGCCAGTAGAATCGGGGTCAATGGCTACACCTTC.